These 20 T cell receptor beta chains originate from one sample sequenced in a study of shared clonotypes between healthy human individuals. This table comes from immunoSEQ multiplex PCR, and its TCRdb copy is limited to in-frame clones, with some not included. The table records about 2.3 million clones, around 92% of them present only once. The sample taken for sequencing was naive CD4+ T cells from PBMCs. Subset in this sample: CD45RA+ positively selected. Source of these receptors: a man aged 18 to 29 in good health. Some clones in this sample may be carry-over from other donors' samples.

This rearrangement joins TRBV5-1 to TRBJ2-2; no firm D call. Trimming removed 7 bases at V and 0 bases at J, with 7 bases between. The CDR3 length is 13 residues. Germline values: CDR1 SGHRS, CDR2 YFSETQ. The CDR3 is CASLASNTGELFF. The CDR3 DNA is TGCGCCAGCCTGGCCTCGAACACCGGGGAGCTGTTTTTT.

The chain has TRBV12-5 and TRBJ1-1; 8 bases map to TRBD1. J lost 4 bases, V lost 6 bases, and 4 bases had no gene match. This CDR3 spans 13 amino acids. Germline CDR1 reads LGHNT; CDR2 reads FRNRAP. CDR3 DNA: TGTGCTAGTGGGGTAGACAGGGGCACTGAAGCTTTCTTT. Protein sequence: CASGVDRGTEAFF.

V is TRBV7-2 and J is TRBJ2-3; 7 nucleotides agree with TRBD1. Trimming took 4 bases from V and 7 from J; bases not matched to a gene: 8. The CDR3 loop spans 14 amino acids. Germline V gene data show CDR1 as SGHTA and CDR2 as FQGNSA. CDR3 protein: CASSSGQVSNTQYF. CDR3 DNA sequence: TGTGCCAGCAGCTCCGGACAGGTCAGCAATACGCAGTATTTT.

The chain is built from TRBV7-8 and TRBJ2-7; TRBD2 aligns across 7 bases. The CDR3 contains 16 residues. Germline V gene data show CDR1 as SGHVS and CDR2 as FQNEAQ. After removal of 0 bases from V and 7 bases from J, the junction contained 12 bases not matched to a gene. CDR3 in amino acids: CASSLANSGPATEQYF. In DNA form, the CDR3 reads TGTGCCAGCAGCTTAGCGAATAGCGGGCCCGCTACAGAGCAGTACTTC.

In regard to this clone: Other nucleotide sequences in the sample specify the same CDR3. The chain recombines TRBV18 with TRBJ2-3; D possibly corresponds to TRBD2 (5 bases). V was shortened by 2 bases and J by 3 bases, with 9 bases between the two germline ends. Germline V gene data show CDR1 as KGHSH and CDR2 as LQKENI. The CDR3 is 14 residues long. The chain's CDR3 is CASSPGTGTDTQYF. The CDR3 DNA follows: TGTGCCAGCTCACCAGGCACGGGGACAGATACGCAGTATTTT.

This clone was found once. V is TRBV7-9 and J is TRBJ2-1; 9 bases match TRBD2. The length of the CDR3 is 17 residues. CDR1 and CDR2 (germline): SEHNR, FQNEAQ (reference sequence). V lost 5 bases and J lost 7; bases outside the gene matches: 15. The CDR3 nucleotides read TGTGCCAGCAGCGACCGAGAGGGCGGGAGGGCACGTAATGAGCAGTTCTTC. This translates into CASSDREGGRARNEQFF. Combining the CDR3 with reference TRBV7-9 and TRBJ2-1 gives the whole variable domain DTGVSQNPRHKITKRGQNVTFRCDPISEHNRLYWYRQTLGQGPEFLTYFQNEAQLEKSRLLSDRFSAERPKGSFSTLEIQRTEQGDSAMYLCASSDREGGRARNEQFFGPGTRLTVL.

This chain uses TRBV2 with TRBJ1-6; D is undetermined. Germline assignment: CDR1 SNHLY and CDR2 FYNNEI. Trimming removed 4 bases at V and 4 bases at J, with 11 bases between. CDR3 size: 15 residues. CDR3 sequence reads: CASSVYGLYNSPLHF. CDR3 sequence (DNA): TGTGCCAGCAGTGTGTATGGGTTGTATAATTCACCCCTCCACTTT.

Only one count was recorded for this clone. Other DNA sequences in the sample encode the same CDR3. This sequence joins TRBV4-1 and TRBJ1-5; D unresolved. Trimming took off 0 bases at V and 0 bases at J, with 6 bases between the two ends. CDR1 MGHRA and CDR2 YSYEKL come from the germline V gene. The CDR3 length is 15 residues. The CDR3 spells CASSQEGYSNQPQHF. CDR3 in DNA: TGCGCCAGCAGCCAAGAGGGGTATAGCAATCAGCCCCAGCATTTT.

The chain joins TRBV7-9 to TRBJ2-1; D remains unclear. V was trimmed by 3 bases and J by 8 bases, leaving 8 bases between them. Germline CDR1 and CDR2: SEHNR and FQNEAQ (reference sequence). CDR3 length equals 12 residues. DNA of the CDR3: TGTGCCAGCAGCTTTTCCAGAGATGAGCAGTTCTTC. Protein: CASSFSRDEQFF. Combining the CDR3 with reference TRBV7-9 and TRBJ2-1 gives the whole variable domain DTGVSQNPRHKITKRGQNVTFRCDPISEHNRLYWYRQTLGQGPEFLTYFQNEAQLEKSRLLSDRFSAERPKGSFSTLEIQRTEQGDSAMYLCASSFSRDEQFFGPGTRLTVL.

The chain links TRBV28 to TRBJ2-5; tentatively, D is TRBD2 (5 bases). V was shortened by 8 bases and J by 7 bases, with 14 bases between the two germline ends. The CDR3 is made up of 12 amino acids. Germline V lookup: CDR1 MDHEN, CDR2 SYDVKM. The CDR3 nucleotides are TGTGCCAGCGTAGGACCCGAGGGGACCCAGTACTTC. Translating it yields CASVGPEGTQYF.

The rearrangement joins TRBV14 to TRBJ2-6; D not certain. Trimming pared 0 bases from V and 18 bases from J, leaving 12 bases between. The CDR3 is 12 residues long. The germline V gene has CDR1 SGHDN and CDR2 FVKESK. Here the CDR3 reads CASSQDKRAATF. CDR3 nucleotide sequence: TGTGCCAGCAGCCAAGATAAGCGCGCGGCGACTTTC.

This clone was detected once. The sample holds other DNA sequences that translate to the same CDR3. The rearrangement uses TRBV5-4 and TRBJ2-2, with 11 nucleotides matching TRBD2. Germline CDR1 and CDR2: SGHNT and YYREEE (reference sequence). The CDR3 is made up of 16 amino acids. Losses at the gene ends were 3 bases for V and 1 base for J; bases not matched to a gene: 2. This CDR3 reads CASSSGLAGNTGELFF. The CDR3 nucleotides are TGTGCCAGCAGCTCCGGACTAGCGGGGAACACCGGGGAGCTGTTTTTT.

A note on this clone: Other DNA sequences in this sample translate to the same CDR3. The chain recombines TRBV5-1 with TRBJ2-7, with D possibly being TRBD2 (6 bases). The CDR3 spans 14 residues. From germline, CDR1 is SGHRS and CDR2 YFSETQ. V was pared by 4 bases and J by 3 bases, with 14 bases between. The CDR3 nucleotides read TGCGCCAGCAGCCTGGCGGGACTGCGCTACGAGCAGTACTTC. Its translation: CASSLAGLRYEQYF.

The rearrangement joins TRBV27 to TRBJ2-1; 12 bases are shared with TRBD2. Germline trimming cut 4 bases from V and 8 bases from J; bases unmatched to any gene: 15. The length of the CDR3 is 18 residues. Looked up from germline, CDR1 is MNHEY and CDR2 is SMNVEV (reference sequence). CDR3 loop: CASSSGTSGWYGEDEQFF. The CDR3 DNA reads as TGTGCCAGCAGTTCCGGGACTAGCGGGTGGTACGGTGAGGATGAGCAGTTCTTC.

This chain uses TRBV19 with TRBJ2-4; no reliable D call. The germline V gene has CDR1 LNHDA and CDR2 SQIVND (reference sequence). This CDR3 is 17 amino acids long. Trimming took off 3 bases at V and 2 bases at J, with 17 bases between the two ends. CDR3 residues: CASSISYGGSTKNIQYF. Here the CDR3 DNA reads TGTGCCAGTAGTATCTCGTACGGCGGCAGTACCAAAAACATTCAGTACTTC.

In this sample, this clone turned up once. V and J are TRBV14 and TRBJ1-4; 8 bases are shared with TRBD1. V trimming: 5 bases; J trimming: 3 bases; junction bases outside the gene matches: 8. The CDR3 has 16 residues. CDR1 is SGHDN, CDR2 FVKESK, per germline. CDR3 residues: CASSFGQGPANEKLFF. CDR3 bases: TGTGCCAGCAGCTTCGGACAGGGCCCCGCTAATGAAAAACTGTTTTTT.

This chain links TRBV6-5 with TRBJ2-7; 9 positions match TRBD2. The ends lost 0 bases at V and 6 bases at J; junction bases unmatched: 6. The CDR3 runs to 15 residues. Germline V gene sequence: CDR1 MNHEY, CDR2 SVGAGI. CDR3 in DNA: TGTGCCAGCAGTTACTCGGGGTTAGCGGGAGTCGAGCAGTACTTC. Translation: CASSYSGLAGVEQYF.

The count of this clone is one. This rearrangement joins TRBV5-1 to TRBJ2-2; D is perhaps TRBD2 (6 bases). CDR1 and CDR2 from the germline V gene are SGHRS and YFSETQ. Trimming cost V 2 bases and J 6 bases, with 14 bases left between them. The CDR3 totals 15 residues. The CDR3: CASSFGGSQPGELFF. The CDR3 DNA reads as TGCGCCAGCAGCTTTGGGGGGTCCCAGCCCGGGGAGCTGTTTTTT.

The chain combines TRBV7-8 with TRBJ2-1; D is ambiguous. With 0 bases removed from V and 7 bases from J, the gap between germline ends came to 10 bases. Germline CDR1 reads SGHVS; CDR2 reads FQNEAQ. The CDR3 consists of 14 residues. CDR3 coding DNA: TGTGCCAGCAGCTTAGCGCCCCCTGAAAATGAGCAGTTCTTC. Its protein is CASSLAPPENEQFF.

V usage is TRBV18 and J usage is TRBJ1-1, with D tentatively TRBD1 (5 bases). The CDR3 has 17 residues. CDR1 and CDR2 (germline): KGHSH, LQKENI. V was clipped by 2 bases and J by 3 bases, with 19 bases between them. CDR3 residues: CASSPAQGSSIYTEAFF. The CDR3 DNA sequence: TGTGCCAGCTCACCAGCGCAGGGATCCTCCATATACACTGAAGCTTTCTTT.